What follows are 8 T cell receptor beta chains derived from one specimen sequenced in a study of blood T cell repertoires in COVID-19 (dated by TCRdb to about 2020). Libraries came from the immunoSEQ multiplex PCR assay. TCRdb limited this immuneACCESS table to in-frame rearrangements with V and J called. A share of clones is missing; checked studies link under half to unresolved V genes, and the rest is unexplained. The sample records approximately 50,000 clones, roughly 83% of which are singletons. The top ten clones comprise around 24% of the sample. The sequencing sample was made of peripheral blood. The receptors derive from a woman of 80 years or more with acute or convalescent COVID-19.

The rearrangement uses TRBV7-3 and TRBJ2-1, with 9 nucleotides matching TRBD1. V trimming: 5 bases; J trimming: 6 bases; junction bases outside the gene matches: 11. The CDR3 is made up of 16 amino acids. Germline V gene sequence: CDR1 SGHTA, CDR2 FQGTGA. The CDR3 coding sequence is TGTGCCAGCAGCCGGTCGGACAGGGGAGTGGGCAATGAGCAGTTCTTC. Encoded protein: CASSRSDRGVGNEQFF.

The chain links TRBV6-6 to TRBJ1-3; unclear D gene. V was clipped by 5 bases and J by 0 bases, with 11 bases between them. This CDR3 contains 15 residues. Per the germline V gene, CDR1 is MNHNY and CDR2 is SVGAGI (reference sequence). The CDR3 region is CASSPPGVSGNTIYF. Here the CDR3 DNA reads TGTGCCAGCAGTCCCCCGGGAGTCTCTGGAAACACCATATATTTT.

The gene calls are TRBV2 and TRBJ1-2; tentative D call: TRBD1 (5 bases). Trimming took off 6 bases at V and 4 bases at J, with 15 bases between the two ends. CDR1 is SNHLY, CDR2 FYNNEI, per germline. The CDR3 has 14 amino acids. CDR3 region: CASRGLGGPYGYTF. The DNA for the CDR3 is TGTGCCAGCAGGGGGTTGGGGGGTCCCTATGGCTACACCTTC.

The CDR3 DNA reads TGTGCCAGCAGCCTTCGGGGGACTTACAATGAGCAGTTCTTC. It translates to CASSLRGTYNEQFF. The chain joins TRBV7-3 to TRBJ2-1; TRBD2 might be the D (6 bases). In germline, CDR1 is SGHTA, CDR2 FQGTGA. V was cut by 5 bases and J by 4 bases, with 12 bases left in between. The length of the CDR3 is 14 residues. Complete variable domain (other parts from reference TRBV7-3 and TRBJ2-1): GAGVSQTPSNKVTEKGKYVELRCDPISGHTALYWYRQSLGQGPEFLIYFQGTGAADDSGLPNDRFFAVRPEGSVSTLKIQRTERGDSAVYLCASSLRGTYNEQFFGPGTRLTVL.

The genes are TRBV10-2 and TRBJ1-1, with TRBD1 matching 8 bases. The CDR3 is 15 residues long. Losses at the gene ends were 4 bases for V and 3 bases for J; bases not matched to a gene: 7. Germline assignment: CDR1 WSHSY and CDR2 SAAADI. The CDR3 DNA reads as TGCGCCAGCAGTGGTTCCAGGGGGCAGGACACTGAAGCTTTCTTT. Translation gives CASSGSRGQDTEAFF.

This clone was seen a few times. The chain employs TRBV19 and TRBJ2-2; D not resolved. The CDR3 has 13 residues. Trimming removed 0 bases at V and 6 bases at J, with 5 bases between. Germline-derived CDR1 and CDR2 are LNHDA and SQIVND (reference sequence). DNA of the CDR3: TGTGCCAGTAGTATAGATACGGCCGGGGAGCTGTTTTTT. It is translated as CASSIDTAGELFF.

The chain couples TRBV10-3 to TRBJ1-3; TRBD1 might be the D (6 bases). The V gene lost 3 bases and the J gene lost 0 bases, with 12 bases spanning the gap. The CDR3 is made up of 16 amino acids. The germline CDR1 and CDR2 sequences are ENHRY and SYGVKD. The CDR3 DNA sequence: TGTGCCATCAGTGACTCCGGGACAAGCTCTGGAAACACCATATATTTT. Encoded protein: CAISDSGTSSGNTIYF.

The genes are TRBV3-1 (or the pseudogene TRBV3-2) and TRBJ2-1; 14 bases match TRBD2. The length of the CDR3 is 18 residues. CDR1 LGHDT and CDR2 YNNKEL come from the germline V gene (reference sequence). Trimming took 5 bases from V and 0 from J; bases not matched to a gene: 6. CDR3 amino acids: CASSSPGTSGSSYNEQFF. The DNA for the CDR3 is TGTGCCAGCAGCTCCCCCGGGACTAGCGGGAGCTCCTACAATGAGCAGTTCTTC.